This T cell receptor beta chain is from a study of siplizumab effects on memory and regulatory T cells (dated by TCRdb to the late 2010s). For context, the study as a whole: The effect of the anti-CD2 antibody siplizumab on alloreactive T-cell subsets was examined in allogeneic mixed lymphocyte reactions constructed from human PBMCs.

Paper-wide results and their limitations: A naive or memory phenotype could not be assigned to roughly 75-97% of proliferating CD4+ or CD8+ clones. Among mappable alloreactive CD4+ clones, the Treg-derived fraction averaged approximately 72% with siplizumab versus 25% to 30% in control reactions. Because sequences below about 10^-5 frequency were poorly captured, only a minor fraction of alloreactive clones could be mapped to unstimulated subsets. Unstimulated naive T cells appeared more diverse than memory T cells, and naive cells seemed to contribute substantially to the alloresponse. The suppressive function of proliferating Tregs from siplizumab cultures was not functionally confirmed. Siplizumab significantly lowered the cumulative frequency of alloreactive sequences that could be traced to unstimulated CD4+ memory T cells.

CDR1 and CDR2 (SGHTA, FQGNSA) derive from the germline V gene. Measured from the cysteine to the phenylalanine, the CDR3 is 15 residues long. Left in the record is the CDR3 DNA by itself, 45 bases read in frame from the first base. A distance of 14 bases separates the germline ends of V and J, which lose 1 base and 4 bases respectively. Receptor amplification or capture employed the immunoSEQ multiplex PCR assay. About 10^5 TCR templates per sample were assayed by the deep sequencing platform. Genomic DNA extracted from sorted T cells was used for TCRbeta CDR3 sequencing. The authors' analysis ran thus. The R programming language was used for the clonal analysis of the TCRbeta CDR3 data. Alloreactive CD4+ and CD8+ clones were defined by comparing unstimulated samples with post-reaction CFSE-low samples. Alloreactive CD4+ clones were assigned to regulatory or non-regulatory origin by matching sequences to sorted unstimulated Treg and non-Treg repertoires. TCRdb took over this immuneACCESS table, retaining in-frame rearrangements with V and J assigned. Such tables are incomplete; in checked studies, under half of the missing clones stem from an unresolved V gene, and the remainder is unexplained. D and trimming were read from the DNA, whereas the V and J calls and clone size are those reported in that table. In this sample the table shows some 100,000 clones, about 90% of which occur a single time. The ten largest make up about 0.15% of the sample.

Sorted unstimulated T cells and proliferating T cells recovered from mixed lymphocyte reactions were subjected to TCRbeta CDR3 sequencing. Fresh whole blood from approximately 9 HLA-typed healthy donors was used to isolate PBMCs. For this clone: Its antigen specificity is not known. The sample holds no much larger clone one base away, and base qualities are not on file.

This clonotype originated in a human donor in good health. Sequencing was carried out using CD4+ T cells sorted from blood. Recombination linked TRBV7-2 to TRBJ2-7, with no reliable assignment of the D segment. CDR3 protein: CASSLVGSTTYEQYF. The DNA reads as follows: TGTGCCAGCAGCTTAGTAGGCTCGACGACTTACGAGCAGTACTTC.